The clone carrying this T cell receptor beta chain was detected only once. What it binds is not known. This sample was included in a study of OX40 agonist ivuxolimab in advanced cancers. The wider study: Enrollees could have had prior anti-PD-1, anti-PD-L1 or anti-CTLA-4 therapy, which approximately 40% had received. Study results and limitations: In the 0.1 to 3.0 mg/kg range, CD4+ and CD8+ blood T cells had expanded clonally by week 6.

TCRdb keeps only in-frame clones here, not all; method: immunoSEQ multiplex PCR. Here the sample spans about 77,000 clones, around nine tenths being singletons. This CDR3 has 18 residues. The germline CDR1 and CDR2 sequences are SGHDT and YYEEEE. Trimming at V came to 4 bases and at J to 0 bases, leaving 13 bases not matched to a gene. Sequences were derived from CD4+ or CD8+ T cells sorted from blood, sampled in a trial of the OX40 agonist ivuxolimab. The chain recombines TRBV5-6 with TRBJ2-7; 10 nucleotides align to TRBD2. The TCR was taken from an adult with an advanced solid tumor such as melanoma, head and neck, liver or kidney cancer. This CDR3 reads CASSERLAGAPSSYEQYF. CDR3 bases: TGTGCCAGCAGCGAACGCCTAGCGGGGGCCCCAAGCTCCTACGAGCAGTACTTC.